These 14 T cell receptor beta chains were all obtained from the same sample, sequenced in a study of regulatory T cells in long-lasting Graves disease. Arm-PCR of CDR3 regions and iRepertoire HTBI primers were the basis on which TCR beta libraries were built. TCRdb reprocessed the multiplex PCR reads via MiXCR and lists one record per CDR3 protein. The repertoire includes 600,000 to 850,000 distinct CDR3 sequences, 30% of them detected once, and 42% sits in the top ten. Noted time point: persistent/refractory GD, antithyroid drugs over 5 years with positive TRAb. Generation of the TCR library employed RNA extracted from PBMCs. The sequenced sample was peripheral blood mononuclear cells (PBMCs), obtained when the disease was refractory, from a patient treated with antithyroid drugs. Receptors were obtained from a female donor with Graves disease.

The V gene is TRBV25-1, the J gene TRBJ1-4, with D tentatively TRBD1 (5 bases). Germline CDR1 and CDR2: MGHDK and SYGVNS. The CDR3 consists of 15 residues. Deletions cut 1 base from V and 8 bases from J, with 14 bases between. The CDR3 nucleotides are TGTGCCAGCAGTGAATCAGGGAGACCAAAGGAAAAACTGTTTTTT. Its translation: CASSESGRPKEKLFF.

J is TRBJ2-2 and V is TRBV27; 15 nucleotides match TRBD2. CDR1 is MNHEY, CDR2 SMNVEV, per germline (reference sequence). This CDR3 has 16 residues. With V trimmed by 4 bases and J by 6 bases, 3 bases remained unmatched. The CDR3 here is CASSSRTSGRAGELFF. The CDR3 DNA is TGTGCCAGCAGTTCCCGGACTAGCGGGAGGGCCGGGGAGCTGTTTTTT.

Of note for this clonotype: One end of the junction does not line up with germline, which may come from a read error. The V call is TRBV5-6, the J call TRBJ2-2; 8 bases map to TRBD2. The germline gives CDR1 SGHDT, CDR2 YYEEEE. The CDR3 totals 14 residues. In nucleotides, the CDR3 is TGTGCCAGCAACTTGGTCGGGAGGGCCGGGGAGCTGTTTTTT. Amino acids: CASNLVGRAGELFF.

This clonotype was seen many times. This chain joins TRBV2 and TRBJ1-2, with D maybe TRBD1 (6 bases). The CDR3 runs to 13 residues. The V and J ends lost 4 bases and 7 bases respectively, with 13 bases between them. CDR1 and CDR2 from the germline V gene are SNHLY and FYNNEI. CDR3 bases: TGTGCCAGCAGTGTCGCAGGGGTAGGTGGCTACACCTTC. It encodes CASSVAGVGGYTF.

The V gene is TRBV25-1, the J gene TRBJ2-2, with 7 nucleotides matching TRBD2. Germline V gene sequence: CDR1 MGHDK, CDR2 SYGVNS. The CDR3 has 16 amino acids. The V gene end was trimmed by 3 bases and the J gene end by 0 bases; junction bases not matched to a gene: 4. The CDR3 is CASSESGGPNTGELFF. CDR3 nucleotides: TGTGCCAGCAGTGAGTCGGGAGGACCGAACACCGGGGAGCTGTTTTTT.

This clonotype was observed many times. The V and J genes are TRBV19 and TRBJ1-5; D may be TRBD1 (6 bases). This CDR3 is built from 14 residues. V lost 3 bases and J 3 bases, leaving 9 bases between the germline ends. CDR1 is LNHDA and CDR2 is SQIVND in the germline V gene (reference sequence). The CDR3 here is CASSIRDNNQPQHF. The CDR3 nucleotides read TGTGCCAGTAGTATCCGGGACAACAATCAGCCCCAGCATTTT.

This clonotype has a handful of counts. V and J are TRBV25-1 and TRBJ1-2; 7 nucleotides align to TRBD1. The trim removed 0 bases at V and 8 bases at J, leaving 6 bases unmatched. In germline, CDR1 is MGHDK, CDR2 SYGVNS. CDR3 length: 14 residues. The CDR3 DNA reads as TGTGCCAGCAGTGAATATGAGGGGGCGAGCGGCTACACCTTC. Protein sequence: CASSEYEGASGYTF.

The CDR3 coding sequence is TGTGCCAGCAGCGTCTCAGTTCACCCTAACTATGGCTACACCTTC. Translated: CASSVSVHPNYGYTF. This chain links TRBV9 with TRBJ1-2; D is uncertain. V was pared by 2 bases and J by 0 bases, with 11 bases between. The germline gives CDR1 SGDLS, CDR2 YYNGEE. This CDR3 is 15 amino acids long.

This clonotype was counted ten times or more. V is TRBV7-2 and J is TRBJ2-5; D might be TRBD2 (6 bases). The CDR3 has 15 amino acids. V lost 5 bases to trimming and J lost 7 bases, with 20 bases between them. CDR1 is SGHTA, CDR2 FQGNSA, per germline. As DNA, the CDR3 is TGTGCCAGCAGCCGCCGTACACTAGCAGATGGGACCCAGTACTTC. Translation gives CASSRRTLADGTQYF.

Many counts were recorded for this clonotype. The V call is TRBV28, the J call TRBJ1-4; maybe TRBD1 (5 bases). This CDR3 has 15 residues. Per the germline V gene, CDR1 is MDHEN and CDR2 is SYDVKM. Trimming removed 4 bases from V and 8 bases from J, with 17 bases in between. Here the CDR3 reads CASSSLAGKIEKLFF. For the CDR3, the DNA is TGTGCCAGCAGTTCCCTGGCAGGGAAGATCGAAAAACTGTTTTTT. The full variable domain, with the rest looked up from reference TRBV28 and TRBJ1-4, is DVKVTQSSRYLVKRTGEKVFLECVQDMDHENMFWYRQDPGLGLRLIYFSYDVKMKEKGDIPEGYSVSREKKERFSLILESASTNQTSMYLCASSSLAGKIEKLFFGSGTQLSVL.

DNA for the CDR3: TGTGCCAGCAGCTTACTCCCGGAGTGGGGCCGGGCCGAGCAGTACTTC. Amino acids: CASSLLPEWGRAEQYF. The chain joins TRBV13 to TRBJ2-7, with D possibly matching TRBD1 (5 bases). The CDR3 length is 16 residues. Deletions cut 2 bases from V and 6 bases from J, with 20 bases between. The germline V gene encodes CDR1 PRHDT and CDR2 FYEKMQ (reference sequence).

CDR3 sequence: CASSLIAVTYEQYF. In DNA form, the CDR3 reads TGTGCCAGCAGTTTGATAGCGGTTACCTACGAGCAGTACTTC. This chain links TRBV12-3 or TRBV12-4 with TRBJ2-7, with D possibly matching TRBD2 (6 bases). Trimming removed 3 bases from V and 2 bases from J, with 11 bases in between. There are 14 residues in the CDR3.

The chain has TRBV7-9 and TRBJ1-2; the match to TRBD1 covers 7 bases. The CDR3 runs to 15 residues. The J segment lost 4 bases and the V segment lost 5 bases, leaving 10 bases of the junction unmatched. The germline CDR1 and CDR2 sequences are SEHNR and FQNEAQ (reference sequence). The CDR3 here is CASSLSTGVGYGYTF. CDR3 bases: TGTGCCAGCAGCCTAAGTACAGGGGTGGGCTATGGCTACACCTTC.

The chain recombines TRBV5-1 with TRBJ1-1; perhaps TRBD1 as D (5 bases). CDR1 and CDR2 (germline): SGHRS, YFSETQ. This CDR3 has 13 amino acids. V dropped 4 bases and J dropped 3 bases, with 10 bases sitting between them. The CDR3 spells CASSRPGDTEAFF. As DNA, the CDR3 is TGCGCCAGCAGCCGACCGGGGGACACTGAAGCTTTCTTT.